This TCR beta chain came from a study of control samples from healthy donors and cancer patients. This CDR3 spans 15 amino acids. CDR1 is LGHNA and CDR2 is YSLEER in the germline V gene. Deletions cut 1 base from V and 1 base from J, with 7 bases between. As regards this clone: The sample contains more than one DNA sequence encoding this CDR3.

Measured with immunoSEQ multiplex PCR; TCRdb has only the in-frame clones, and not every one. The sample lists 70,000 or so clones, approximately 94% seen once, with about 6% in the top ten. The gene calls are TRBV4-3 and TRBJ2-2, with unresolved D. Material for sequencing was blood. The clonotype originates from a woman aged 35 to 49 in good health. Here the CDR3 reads CASSQVWENTGELFF. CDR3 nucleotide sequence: TGCGCCAGCAGCCAAGTATGGGAGAACACCGGGGAGCTGTTTTTT.